The T cell receptor (beta chain) under discussion was sequenced for a study of cytomegalovirus exposure and HLA in healthy donors. The PCR used 60 Vbeta and 13 Jbeta primers. The method was immunoSEQ multiplex PCR; TCRdb's version includes in-frame clones alone and lacks a portion of them. This sample has approximately 280,000 clones; approximately 90% occur once, and the top ten carry around 2.1%. This clone has just a few counts. The source of this sequence is a woman aged 18 to 35 in good health and CMV-seronegative. The sequenced material came from PBMCs.

The CDR3 here is CASSPVDGTEAFF. CDR3 DNA sequence: TGTGCCAGCTCCCCCGTTGACGGGACTGAAGCTTTCTTT. The chain recombines TRBV18 with TRBJ1-1; D call uncertain. Germline V gives CDR1 KGHSH, CDR2 LQKENI. V shed 6 bases and J shed 5 bases, with 13 bases lying between them. The CDR3 consists of 13 residues.